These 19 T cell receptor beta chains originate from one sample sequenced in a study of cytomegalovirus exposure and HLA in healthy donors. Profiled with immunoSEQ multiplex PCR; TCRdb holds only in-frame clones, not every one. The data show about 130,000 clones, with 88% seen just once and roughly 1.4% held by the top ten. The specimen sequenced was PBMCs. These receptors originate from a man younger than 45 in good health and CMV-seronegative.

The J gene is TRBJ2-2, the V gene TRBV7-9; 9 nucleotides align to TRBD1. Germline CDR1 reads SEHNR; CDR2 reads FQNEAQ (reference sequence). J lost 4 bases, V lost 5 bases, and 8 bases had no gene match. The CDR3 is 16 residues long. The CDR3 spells CASSARTGVPTGELFF. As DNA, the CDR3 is TGTGCCAGCAGCGCCAGGACAGGGGTGCCCACCGGGGAGCTGTTTTTT.

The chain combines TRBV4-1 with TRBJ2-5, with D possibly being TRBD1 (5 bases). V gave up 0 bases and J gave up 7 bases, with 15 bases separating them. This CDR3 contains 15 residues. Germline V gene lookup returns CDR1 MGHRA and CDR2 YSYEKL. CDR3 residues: CASSQEATAMGTQYF. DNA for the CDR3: TGCGCCAGCAGCCAAGAGGCGACAGCGATGGGGACCCAGTACTTC.

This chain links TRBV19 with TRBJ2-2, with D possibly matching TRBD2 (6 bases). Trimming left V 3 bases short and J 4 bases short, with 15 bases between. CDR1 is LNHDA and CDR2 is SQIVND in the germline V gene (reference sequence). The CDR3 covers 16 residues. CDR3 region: CASSIRLEGFTGELFF. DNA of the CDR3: TGTGCCAGTAGTATTCGACTAGAAGGGTTCACCGGGGAGCTGTTTTTT. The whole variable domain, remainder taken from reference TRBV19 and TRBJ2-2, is DGGITQSPKYLFRKEGQNVTLSCEQNLNHDAMYWYRQDPGQGLRLIYYSQIVNDFQKGDIAEGYSVSREKKESFPLTVTSAQKNPTAFYLCASSIRLEGFTGELFFGEGSRLTVL.

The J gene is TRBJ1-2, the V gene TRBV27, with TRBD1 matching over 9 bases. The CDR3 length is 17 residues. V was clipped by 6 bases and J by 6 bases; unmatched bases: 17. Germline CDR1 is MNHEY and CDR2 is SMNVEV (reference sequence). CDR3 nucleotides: TGTGCCAGCAGATTGCTTGGCACAGGGGGCGGCTCGGATGGCTACACCTTC. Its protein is CASRLLGTGGGSDGYTF.

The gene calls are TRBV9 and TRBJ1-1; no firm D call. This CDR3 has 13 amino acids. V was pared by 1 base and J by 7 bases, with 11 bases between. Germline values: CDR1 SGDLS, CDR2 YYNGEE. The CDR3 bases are TGTGCCAGCAGCGTATCCGGTGTCGGTGAAGCTTTCTTT. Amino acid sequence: CASSVSGVGEAFF. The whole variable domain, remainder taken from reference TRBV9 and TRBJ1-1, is DSGVTQTPKHLITATGQRVTLRCSPRSGDLSVYWYQQSLDQGLQFLIQYYNGEERAKGNILERFSAQQFPDLHSELNLSSLELGDSALYFCASSVSGVGEAFFGQGTRLTVV.

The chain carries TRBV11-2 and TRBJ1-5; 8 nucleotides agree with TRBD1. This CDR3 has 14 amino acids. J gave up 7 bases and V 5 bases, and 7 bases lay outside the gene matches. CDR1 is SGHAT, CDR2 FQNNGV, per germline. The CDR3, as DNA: TGTGCCAGCAGCCTACAGGGGGGGTTGCAGCCCCAGCATTTT. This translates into CASSLQGGLQPQHF.

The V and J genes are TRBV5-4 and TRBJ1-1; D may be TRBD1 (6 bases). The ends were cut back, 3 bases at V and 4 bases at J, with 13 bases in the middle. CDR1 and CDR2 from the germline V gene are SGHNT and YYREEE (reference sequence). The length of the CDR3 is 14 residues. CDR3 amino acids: CASSWRGEGTEAFF. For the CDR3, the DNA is TGTGCCAGCAGCTGGAGGGGGGAGGGCACTGAAGCTTTCTTT. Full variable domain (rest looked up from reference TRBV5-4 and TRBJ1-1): ETGVTQSPTHLIKTRGQQVTLRCSSQSGHNTVSWYQQALGQGPQFIFQYYREEENGRGNFPPRFSGLQFPNYSSELNVNALELDDSALYLCASSWRGEGTEAFFGQGTRLTVV.

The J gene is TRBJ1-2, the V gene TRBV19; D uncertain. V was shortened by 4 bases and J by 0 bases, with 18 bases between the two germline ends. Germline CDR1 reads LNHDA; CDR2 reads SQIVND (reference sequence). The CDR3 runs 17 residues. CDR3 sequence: CASSTPPGGEANYGYTF. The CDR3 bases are TGTGCCAGTAGTACGCCTCCGGGCGGGGAAGCTAACTATGGCTACACCTTC.

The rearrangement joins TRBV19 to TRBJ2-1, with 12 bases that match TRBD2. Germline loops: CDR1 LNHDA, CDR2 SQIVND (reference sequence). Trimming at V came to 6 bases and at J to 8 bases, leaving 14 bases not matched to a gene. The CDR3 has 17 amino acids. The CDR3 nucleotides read TGTGCCAGTAGCCCCCTACTAAAGCTAGCGGGAGGGGATGAGCAGTTCTTC. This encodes CASSPLLKLAGGDEQFF.

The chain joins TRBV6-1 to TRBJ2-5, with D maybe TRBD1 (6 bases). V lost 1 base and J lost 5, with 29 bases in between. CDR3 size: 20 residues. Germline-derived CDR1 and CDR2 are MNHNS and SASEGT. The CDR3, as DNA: TGTGCCAGCAGTGAAGTAGTCGGGGTGGGGACACAGCACTGCCGGGAGACCCAGTACTTC. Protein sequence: CASSEVVGVGTQHCRETQYF.

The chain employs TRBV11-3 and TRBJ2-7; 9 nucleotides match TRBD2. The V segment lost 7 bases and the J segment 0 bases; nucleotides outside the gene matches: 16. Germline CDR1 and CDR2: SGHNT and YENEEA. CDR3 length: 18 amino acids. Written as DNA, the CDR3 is TGTGCCAGCATAGACACTCCATGGGGTAGCGGGAGCTCCTACGAGCAGTACTTC. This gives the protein CASIDTPWGSGSSYEQYF.

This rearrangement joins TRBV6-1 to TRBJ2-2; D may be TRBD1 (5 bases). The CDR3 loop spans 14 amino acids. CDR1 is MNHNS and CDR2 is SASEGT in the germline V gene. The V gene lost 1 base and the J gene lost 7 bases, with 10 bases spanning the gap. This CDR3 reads CASSEVGVIGELFF. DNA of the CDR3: TGTGCCAGCAGTGAAGTAGGGGTCATCGGGGAGCTGTTTTTT.

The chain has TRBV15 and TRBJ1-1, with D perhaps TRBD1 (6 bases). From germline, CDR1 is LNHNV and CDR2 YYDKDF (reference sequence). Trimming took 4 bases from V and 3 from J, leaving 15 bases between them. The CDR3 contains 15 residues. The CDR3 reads CATSKTGLDDTEAFF. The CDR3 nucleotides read TGTGCCACCAGCAAAACAGGGCTTGATGACACTGAAGCTTTCTTT.

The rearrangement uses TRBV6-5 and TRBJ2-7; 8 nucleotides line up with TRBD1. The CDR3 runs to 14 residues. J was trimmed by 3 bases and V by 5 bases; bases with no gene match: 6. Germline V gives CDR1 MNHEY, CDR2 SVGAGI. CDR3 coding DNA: TGTGCCAGCAGTCCAGGGGGCCTCGGCTACGAGCAGTACTTC. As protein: CASSPGGLGYEQYF.

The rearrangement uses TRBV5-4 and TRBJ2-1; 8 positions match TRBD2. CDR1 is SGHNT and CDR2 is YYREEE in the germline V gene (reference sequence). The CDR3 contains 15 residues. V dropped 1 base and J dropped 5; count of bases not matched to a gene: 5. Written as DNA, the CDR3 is TGTGCCAGCAGCTTGAAAGCGGGAGTTCACAATGAGCAGTTCTTC. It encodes CASSLKAGVHNEQFF.

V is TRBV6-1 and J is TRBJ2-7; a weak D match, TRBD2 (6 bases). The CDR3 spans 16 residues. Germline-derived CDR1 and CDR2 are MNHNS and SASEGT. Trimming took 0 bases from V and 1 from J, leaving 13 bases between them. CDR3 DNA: TGTGCCAGCAGTGAAGCGGAGGGTGAGCTTTCCTACGAGCAGTACTTC. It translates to CASSEAEGELSYEQYF.

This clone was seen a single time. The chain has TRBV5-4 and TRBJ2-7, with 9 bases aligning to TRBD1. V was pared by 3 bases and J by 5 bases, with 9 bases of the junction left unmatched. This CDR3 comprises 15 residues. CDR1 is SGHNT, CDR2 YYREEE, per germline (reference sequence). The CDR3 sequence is CASSYARDRAHEQYF. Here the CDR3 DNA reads TGTGCCAGCAGCTACGCCCGGGACAGGGCCCACGAGCAGTACTTC.

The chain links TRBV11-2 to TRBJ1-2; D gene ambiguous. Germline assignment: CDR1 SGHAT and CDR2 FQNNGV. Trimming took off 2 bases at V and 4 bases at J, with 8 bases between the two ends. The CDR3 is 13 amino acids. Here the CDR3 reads CASSLRQAYGYTF. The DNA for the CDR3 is TGTGCCAGCAGCTTACGGCAGGCCTATGGCTACACCTTC.

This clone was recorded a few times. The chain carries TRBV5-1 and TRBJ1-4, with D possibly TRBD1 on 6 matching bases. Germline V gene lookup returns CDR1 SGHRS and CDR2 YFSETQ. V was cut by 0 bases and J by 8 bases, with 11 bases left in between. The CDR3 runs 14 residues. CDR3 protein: CASSLETGAEKLFF. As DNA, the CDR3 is TGCGCCAGCAGCTTGGAGACAGGAGCCGAAAAACTGTTTTTT.